The 32 T cell receptor beta chains in this list originate from one sample, sequenced in a study of blood T cell repertoires in COVID-19. Assay: immunoSEQ multiplex PCR; the TCRdb copy retains only in-frame clones and omits some. The sample consists of under 35,000 clones, about four fifths of them appearing once. Sequenced sample: peripheral blood. The receptors come from a man between 65 and 85 years old with acute or convalescent COVID-19.

This chain connects TRBV5-6 to TRBJ1-3; 12 bases match TRBD1. Germline CDR1 is SGHDT and CDR2 is YYEEEE. Losses at the gene ends were 0 bases for V and 3 bases for J; bases not matched to a gene: 7. This CDR3 is 18 amino acids long. DNA of the CDR3: TGTGCCAGCAGCTTGGAAGGGACAGGGGGCGCTTTTGGAAACACCATATATTTT. Encoded protein: CASSLEGTGGAFGNTIYF.

This clone occurred a few times. The chain employs TRBV30 and TRBJ2-3, with 8 bases aligning to TRBD2. Germline V gene sequence: CDR1 GTSNPN, CDR2 SVGIG (reference sequence). The CDR3 consists of 14 residues. V shed 4 bases and J 2 bases; nucleotides not matched to a gene: 5. CDR3 protein: CAWTSGPITDTQYF. In DNA form, the CDR3 reads TGTGCCTGGACTAGCGGGCCCATCACAGATACGCAGTATTTT. Full variable domain (rest looked up from reference TRBV30 and TRBJ2-3): SQTIHQWPATLVQPVGSPLSLECTVEGTSNPNLYWYRQAAGRGLQLLFYSVGIGQISSEVPQNLSASRPQDRQFILSSKKLLLSDSGFYLCAWTSGPITDTQYFGPGTRLTVL.

The chain joins TRBV6-1 to TRBJ2-2, with 12 bases lining up with TRBD2. J lost 2 bases, V lost 2 bases, and 6 bases had no gene match. The CDR3 is 18 amino acids. Germline V gene sequence: CDR1 MNHNS, CDR2 SASEGT. The CDR3 sequence: CASSEPWGLAGNTGELFF. In DNA, the CDR3 is TGTGCCAGCAGTGAACCGTGGGGACTAGCGGGTAACACCGGGGAGCTGTTTTTT.

V usage is TRBV7-2 and J usage is TRBJ2-7; maybe TRBD2 (5 bases). The CDR3 contains 13 residues. Germline loops: CDR1 SGHTA, CDR2 FQGNSA. Trimming left V 5 bases short and J 3 bases short, with 11 bases between. In nucleotides, the CDR3 is TGTGCCAGCAGCGAGGACTGGAACTACGAGCAGTACTTC. Protein: CASSEDWNYEQYF.

This chain joins TRBV6-1 and TRBJ2-3; 7 bases fit TRBD2. The CDR3 runs to 16 residues. Looked up from germline, CDR1 is MNHNS and CDR2 is SASEGT. Losses at the gene ends were 2 bases for V and 1 base for J; bases not matched to a gene: 6. The CDR3 is CASSEKRLAGTDTQYF. Here the CDR3 DNA reads TGTGCCAGCAGTGAAAAACGGCTAGCGGGCACAGATACGCAGTATTTT.

The J gene is TRBJ1-1, the V gene TRBV15, with D uncertain. V lost 0 bases, J lost 1 base, and 6 bases lay in between. This CDR3 is 14 amino acids long. Per germline, CDR1 LNHNV and CDR2 YYDKDF (reference sequence). DNA of the CDR3: TGTGCCACCAGCAGAGATGTCAGGAACACTGAAGCTTTCTTT. It encodes CATSRDVRNTEAFF.

This clone was observed a few times. The CDR3 DNA sequence: TGTGCCAGCAGTTTATCTGGCAGGGCCAATCAGCCCCAGCATTTT. Translation gives CASSLSGRANQPQHF. This chain uses TRBV28 with TRBJ1-5; weak D call: TRBD1 (5 bases). This CDR3 is built from 15 residues. V shed 1 base and J shed 3 bases, with 10 bases lying between them. The germline V gene has CDR1 MDHEN and CDR2 SYDVKM.

The gene calls are TRBV12-2 and TRBJ2-1; the table's D call TRBD1 went unverified against the DNA. TRBV12-2 is assigned pseudogene status. The CDR3 has 15 amino acids. CDR3 nucleotides: TGTGCAAGTCGCTTAGGTTCGCAGGGGTACAATGAGCAGTTCTTC. It is translated as CASRLGSQGYNEQFF.

The chain couples TRBV5-6 to TRBJ2-3; weak D call: TRBD2 (5 bases). The CDR3 sequence is 15 residues long. The V end was cut by 4 bases, the J end by 0 bases, with 12 bases between. Germline assignment: CDR1 SGHDT and CDR2 YYEEEE. The CDR3 sequence is CASSPPSGSTDTQYF. CDR3 DNA sequence: TGTGCCAGCAGCCCCCCGAGCGGTAGCACAGATACGCAGTATTTT.

The chain is built from TRBV18 and TRBJ2-7; TRBD1 aligns across 7 bases. The germline V gene has CDR1 KGHSH and CDR2 LQKENI. After removal of 3 bases from V and 6 bases from J, the junction contained 8 bases not matched to a gene. The length of the CDR3 is 14 residues. The CDR3 nucleotides are TGTGCCAGCTCACCCGGGACAGATCGAGCCGAGCAGTACTTC. Protein: CASSPGTDRAEQYF.

Written as DNA, the CDR3 is TGTGCCTGGAGTGCCACTCTAGTTGGCTACACCTTC. Translation: CAWSATLVGYTF. The V and J genes are TRBV30 and TRBJ1-2; D not resolved. This CDR3 has 12 amino acids. Trimming pared 1 base from V and 7 bases from J, leaving 10 bases between. Germline V CDR1 and CDR2: GTSNPN, SVGIG (reference sequence).

This chain links TRBV5-6 with TRBJ1-2; TRBD1 is a possible D gene (6 bases). The CDR3 has 13 residues. Germline values: CDR1 SGHDT, CDR2 YYEEEE. Trimming shortened V by 5 bases and J by 8 bases, and 16 bases separated the two germline ends. The CDR3 loop reads CASSLDRRRGYTF. In DNA, the CDR3 is TGTGCCAGCAGTCTCGACAGGCGAAGGGGCTACACCTTC.

The chain couples TRBV30 to TRBJ2-3, with 7 bases that match TRBD1. The CDR3 runs to 13 residues. J lost 5 bases, V lost 4 bases, and 6 bases had no gene match. CDR1 and CDR2 (germline): GTSNPN, SVGIG (reference sequence). The CDR3 reads CAWTRQGGDTQYF. As DNA, the CDR3 is TGTGCCTGGACAAGACAGGGTGGAGATACGCAGTATTTT.

The genes are TRBV25-1 and TRBJ1-2; the D is unclear. Germline values: CDR1 MGHDK, CDR2 SYGVNS. The ends were cut back, 4 bases at V and 8 bases at J, with 14 bases in the middle. CDR3 length equals 13 residues. The CDR3 sequence is CASSAPAGLGYTF. The CDR3 nucleotides read TGTGCCAGCAGTGCCCCCGCAGGCCTGGGCTACACCTTC.

This chain joins TRBV29-1 and TRBJ1-2; TRBD1 agrees at 7 bases. The length of the CDR3 is 12 residues. CDR1 is SQVTM and CDR2 is ANQGSEA in the germline V gene. V trimming: 6 bases; J trimming: 6 bases; junction bases outside the gene matches: 7. CDR3 amino acids: CSVAAGTDGYTF. In DNA form, the CDR3 reads TGCAGCGTCGCGGCCGGGACAGATGGCTACACCTTC.

This clone was picked up one time. The gene calls are TRBV30 and TRBJ2-3; no clear D. Germline V gene data show CDR1 as GTSNPN and CDR2 as SVGIG (reference sequence). The CDR3 loop spans 13 amino acids. V lost 1 base and J 4 bases, leaving 9 bases between the germline ends. CDR3 residues: CAWSGAPADTQYF. As DNA, the CDR3 is TGTGCCTGGAGTGGGGCGCCGGCAGATACGCAGTATTTT.

The chain employs TRBV6-4 and TRBJ2-1; D is possibly TRBD2 (6 bases). Trimming removed 2 bases at V and 10 bases at J, with 15 bases between. The CDR3 is 14 amino acids. Germline V CDR1 and CDR2: MRHNA, SNTAGT. This chain's CDR3 is CASSDPGRGKEQFF. CDR3 sequence (DNA): TGTGCCAGCAGTGACCCCGGGAGAGGAAAAGAGCAGTTCTTC.

The rearrangement uses TRBV21-1 and TRBJ2-6; TRBD1 reflects the table's D call only, with no check against the DNA. TRBV21-1 is termed a pseudogene. The CDR3 spans 18 residues. The CDR3 DNA sequence: TGTGCCAGCAGCAAAGTGGGACACCCTCGATCGGGGGCCAACGTCCTGACTTTC. Protein product: CASSKVGHPRSGANVLTF.

This clone was recorded a few times. V is TRBV27 and J is TRBJ1-4; D is possibly TRBD1 (6 bases). The CDR3 length is 17 residues. Germline CDR1 reads MNHEY; CDR2 reads SMNVEV (reference sequence). V lost 1 base and J lost 2, with 14 bases in between. CDR3 region: CASSLFGQGTTNEKLFF. The DNA for the CDR3 is TGTGCCAGCAGTTTATTTGGCCAGGGGACCACTAATGAAAAACTGTTTTTT.

This chain uses TRBV27 with TRBJ1-2; D possibly corresponds to TRBD1 (5 bases). Germline V gene lookup returns CDR1 MNHEY and CDR2 SMNVEV (reference sequence). The CDR3 length is 14 residues. V lost 6 bases, J lost 7 bases, and 18 bases lay in between. The CDR3, as DNA: TGTGCCAGCAGGGAGCCGGGACTCTGGAGTGGCTACACCTTC. Its translation: CASREPGLWSGYTF.

The rearrangement links TRBV10-3 to TRBJ2-3; TRBD2 aligns across 9 bases. Unmatched junction bases numbered 11, after V lost 6 bases and J lost 4 bases. CDR3 length: 16 residues. CDR1 is ENHRY and CDR2 is SYGVKD in the germline V gene. The CDR3 DNA sequence: TGTGCCATCAGGTCATCGGCGGGAGGGCTTTCAGATACGCAGTATTTT. This translates into CAIRSSAGGLSDTQYF.

The chain couples TRBV2 to TRBJ2-6; a weak D match, TRBD1 (6 bases). This CDR3 has 15 amino acids. Germline CDR1 SNHLY, CDR2 FYNNEI. Trimming shortened V by 10 bases and J by 4 bases, and 17 bases separated the two germline ends. DNA for the CDR3: TGTGCCATCGCACAGGGTCCTCTAGGGGCCAACGTCCTGACTTTC. Translated, it gives CAIAQGPLGANVLTF. The full variable domain, its missing parts supplied by reference TRBV2 and TRBJ2-6, is EPEVTQTPSHQVTQMGQEVILRCVPISNHLYFYWYRQILGQKVEFLVSFYNNEISEKSEIFDDQFSVERPDGSNFTLKIRSTKLEDSAMYFCAIAQGPLGANVLTFGAGSRLTVL.

CDR3 protein: CASSQGLAGETQYF. CDR3 nucleotides: TGTGCCAGCAGCCAGGGACTAGCGGGAGAGACCCAGTACTTC. The J gene is TRBJ2-5, the V gene TRBV5-4; 12 nucleotides match TRBD2. Germline trimming cut 4 bases from V and 4 bases from J; bases unmatched to any gene: 2. Germline V gene data show CDR1 as SGHNT and CDR2 as YYREEE (reference sequence). The CDR3 is 14 residues long.

The V and J genes are TRBV6-2 or TRBV6-3 and TRBJ1-3; D gene ambiguous. CDR1 and CDR2 from the germline V gene are MNHEY and SVGEGT. The CDR3 runs 11 residues. Trimming took 2 bases from V and 8 from J, leaving 4 bases between them. The CDR3 spells CASSYQDTIYF. As DNA, the CDR3 is TGTGCCAGCAGTTACCAGGACACCATATATTTT.

This clone was observed a handful of times. The chain links TRBV12-3 or TRBV12-4 to TRBJ2-3; TRBD2 might be the D (6 bases). CDR3 length: 13 residues. V was trimmed by 5 bases and J by 2 bases, leaving 8 bases between them. The CDR3 nucleotides are TGTGCCAGCAGTCGGGACTTCACAGATACGCAGTATTTT. Its translation: CASSRDFTDTQYF.

The V and J genes are TRBV7-6 and TRBJ2-7, with D maybe TRBD1 (6 bases). This CDR3 has 13 amino acids. Germline V gives CDR1 SGHVS, CDR2 FNYEAQ. Deletions cut 0 bases from V and 4 bases from J, with 7 bases between. Written as DNA, the CDR3 is TGTGCCAGCAGCTTAGCGCAGGGGTACGAGCAGTACTTC. The encoded protein is CASSLAQGYEQYF.

The chain carries TRBV30 and TRBJ1-6, with D possibly TRBD1 on 5 matching bases. From germline, CDR1 is GTSNPN and CDR2 SVGIG (reference sequence). There are 16 residues in the CDR3. Trimming cost V 1 base and J 1 base, with 11 bases left between them. CDR3 region: CAWSGRQRSYNSPLHF. In DNA, the CDR3 is TGTGCCTGGAGTGGCAGACAGCGTTCCTATAATTCACCCCTCCACTTT.

The V call is TRBV30, the J call TRBJ2-5; 9 bases are a match to TRBD1. V dropped 5 bases and J dropped 5; count of bases not matched to a gene: 9. The CDR3 loop spans 14 amino acids. Germline V gene data show CDR1 as GTSNPN and CDR2 as SVGIG (reference sequence). The CDR3 loop is CAWAIQGAGETQYF. CDR3 coding DNA: TGTGCCTGGGCAATACAGGGGGCAGGGGAGACCCAGTACTTC.

V and J are TRBV11-2 and TRBJ1-3, with TRBD1 matching over 7 bases. This CDR3 is 15 amino acids long. Unmatched junction bases numbered 5, after V lost 3 bases and J lost 3 bases. Looked up from germline, CDR1 is SGHAT and CDR2 is FQNNGV. CDR3 residues: CASSLRYRGGNTIYF. For the CDR3, the DNA is TGTGCCAGCAGCTTGCGGTACAGGGGTGGAAACACCATATATTTT.

This clone occurred once. The V and J genes are TRBV3-1 (or the pseudogene TRBV3-2) and TRBJ2-1; no firm D call. Trimming removed 0 bases from V and 8 bases from J, with 5 bases in between. The CDR3 spans 12 residues. Germline CDR1 LGHDT, CDR2 YNNKEL (reference sequence). CDR3 nucleotides: TGTGCCAGCAGCCAAGATTCCGATGAGCAGTTCTTC. Translation: CASSQDSDEQFF.

This CDR3 is CAWSGQRFSGNTIYF. The CDR3 DNA is TGTGCCTGGAGTGGGCAGCGCTTCTCTGGAAACACCATATATTTT. V gene TRBV30 combines with J gene TRBJ1-3; D is uncertain. Germline CDR1 GTSNPN, CDR2 SVGIG (reference sequence). V was cut by 1 base and J by 0 bases, with 10 bases left in between. The CDR3 has 15 residues.

The J gene is TRBJ1-2, the V gene TRBV2; D is perhaps TRBD1 (6 bases). Trimming shortened V by 4 bases and J by 4 bases, and 25 bases separated the two germline ends. The germline gives CDR1 SNHLY, CDR2 FYNNEI. CDR3 size: 18 residues. Here the CDR3 reads CASSGSPRGAKTGYGYTF. The CDR3 DNA follows: TGTGCCAGCAGTGGATCCCCCAGGGGCGCTAAAACTGGCTATGGCTACACCTTC.